Given below is one TCR beta chain in context. TCRdb keeps only in-frame clones here, not all; method: immunoSEQ multiplex PCR. The sample lists 50,000 to 65,000 clones, around 90% seen once, with approximately 0.8% in the top ten. CDR1 is SGHNT and CDR2 is YYREEE in the germline V gene (reference sequence). The V gene lost 2 bases and the J gene lost 4 bases, with 11 bases spanning the gap. The CDR3 sequence is 14 residues long. The data originate from a study of OX40 agonist ivuxolimab in advanced cancers. This TCR came from an adult with an advanced solid tumor such as melanoma, head and neck, liver or kidney cancer. Sequenced here: CD4+ or CD8+ T cells sorted from blood, sampled in a trial of the OX40 agonist ivuxolimab. V usage is TRBV5-4 and J usage is TRBJ2-3; D is undetermined. CDR3 sequence reads: CASSFGREPDTQYF. As DNA, the CDR3 is TGTGCCAGCAGCTTCGGGCGAGAACCAGATACGCAGTATTTT.